The TCR beta chain described here comes from a study of shared clonotypes between healthy human individuals (dated by TCRdb to between 2020 and 2021). For the wider study: Two women and a few men aged 18 to 49 years were included in the cohort. Per donor, three plates each were used for CD4 naive and CD4 memory, two for CD8 naive, and one for CD8 memory. Blood TCR repertoires of five healthy adults were deeply sequenced to estimate repertoire size and the extent of clonotype sharing between individuals. To increase sequencing depth and limit assay-specific biases, TCR repertoire library preparation and sequencing were carried out by different laboratories using diverse techniques. Between about 0.9 and 8.9 billion PBMCs per donor were obtained by leukapheresis.

TCR CDR3 regions were amplified from genomic DNA by multiplex PCR using the deep immunoSEQ assay. Genomic DNA extracted from each cell subset was distributed evenly over all wells of several immunoSEQ 96-well plates, and each plate served as one replicate. For sorted subsets, each replicate PCR was loaded with roughly 200 ng genomic DNA, equivalent to 30,000 or so T cell genomes. The purified libraries were quantified using a Qubit 3.0 fluorometer, sized with a Bioanalyzer 2100, and then quantified again using the KAPA Library Quantification kit. Each immunoSEQ 96-well plate was sequenced on its own single-read 150-cycle Illumina NextSeq 550 flow cell. In the authors' own workflow: The immunoSEQ output contained only junctional sequences without quality scores, so filtering could not match that applied to full-length reads. Sequences were annotated with PyIR, a Python wrapper for IgBLAST v1.9, using IMGT germline references to assign V/J genes and CDR3. Reads were filtered out if the reads had weak V/J assignments (E-value above 1e-6), no CDR3, stop codons, out-of-frame junctions, or ambiguous translated residues. A V3J clonotype was defined by an identical inferred V gene, J gene, and CDR3 amino acid sequence. To compute the percentage overlap between repertoires, the number of shared unique clonotypes was divided by the size of the smaller repertoire. Richness of each repertoire was evaluated using RTK rarefaction, the Chao1 estimator, and Recon v2.1 estimates of unobserved clonotypes. Generation probabilities for all TCRbeta clonotypes obtained by the gDNA method from a handful of donors were computed using OLGA. This immuneACCESS table, as held by TCRdb, lists in-frame sequences with V and J called but not all clones. Of the missing ones, under half trace to an unresolved V gene in checked studies; the others have no known cause. The V and J calls and the clone size are those of that table, but D and trimming were determined from the DNA. In all, the sample holds roughly 2.6 million clones, and approximately 92% of those were seen once. The top ten clones comprise more than 0.12% of the sample.

On this clone itself: It lacks a known antigen. No base quality information exists; no much larger clone differs at one position.

Donors were healthy HIV-negative adults with no recently reported acute infections or vaccinations. Every donor was a Caucasian adult residing in Nashville, Tennessee, USA. Magnetic negative selection was used to enrich CD4+ T cells, after which naive cells were positively selected on CD45RA and the negative fraction became the memory subset. After blood collection by leukapheresis, PBMCs were isolated using Ficoll-Histopaque density gradient centrifugation and then cryopreserved in the vapor phase of liquid nitrogen. Analytical flow cytometry was used to check the purity and quantity of every magnetically sorted T cell population. From each sorted fraction, genomic DNA was isolated and quantified by UV absorbance on a Nanodrop 2000c. The junction shows trimming of 6 bases on V and 3 bases on J, plus 18 bases between the germline ends. The CDR3 spans 15 residues, from the cysteine through the phenylalanine. Only the CDR3 portion is preserved as DNA: 45 bases, with reading frame beginning at the first base. Based on the germline V gene, the CDR1 and CDR2 sequences are MNHNS and SASEGT.

What the work shows at the level of the full study, not this receptor alone: Rarefaction of sorted-subset datasets indicated incomplete sequencing despite the large sequencing depth. Naive subsets generally had larger estimated clonotype richness than memory subsets. Pairwise subsampling indicated that sequencing depth was expected to affect the degree of clonotype sharing among donors. Across a few donors, 4.5% to 6.5% of naive CD4, roughly 3.3% of naive CD8, 2.3% of memory CD4, and 0.4% to 0.45% of memory CD8 clonotypes were shared. Only blood was sampled, and tissue TCR repertoires likely differ from those in blood. Higher generation probabilities were observed for clonotypes shared by all four sorted-subset donors than for non-shared clonotypes. Because the study included a small number of donors, the genetic and exposure-history diversity represented was limited.

Recombination connected TRBV6-1 to TRBJ2-7; tentative D gene TRBD2, with 5 bases matching. The clonotype originates from a man aged 18 to 30 in good health. Sequenced: naive CD4+ T cells sorted from blood. In the paper's terms, the cell subset or site label means: CD45RA+ positively selected. The CDR3 protein sequence reads: CASRPGLETIYEQYF. DNA sequence: TGTGCCAGCAGGCCTGGACTGGAGACCATCTACGAGCAGTACTTC.